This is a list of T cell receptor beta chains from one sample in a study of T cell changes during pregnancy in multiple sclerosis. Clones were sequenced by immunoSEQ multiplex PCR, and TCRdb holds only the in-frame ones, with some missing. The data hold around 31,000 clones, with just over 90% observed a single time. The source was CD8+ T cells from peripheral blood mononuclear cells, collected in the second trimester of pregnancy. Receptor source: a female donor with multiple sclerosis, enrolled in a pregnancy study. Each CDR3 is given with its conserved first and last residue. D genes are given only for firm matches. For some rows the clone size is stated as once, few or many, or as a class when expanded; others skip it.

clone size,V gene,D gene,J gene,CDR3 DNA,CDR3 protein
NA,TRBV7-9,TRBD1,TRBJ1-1,TGTGCCAGCAGCCCACAGCAGGGGGGTTCCACTGAAGCTTTCTTT,CASSPQQGGSTEAFF
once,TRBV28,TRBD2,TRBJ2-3,TGTGCCAGCAGTTTATTGTCTAGCGGGAGGGCAGATACGCAGTATTTT,CASSLLSSGRADTQYF
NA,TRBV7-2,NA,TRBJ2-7,TGTGCCAGCGGGCCCTCCTACGAGCAGTACTTC,CASGPSYEQYF
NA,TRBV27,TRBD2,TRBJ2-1,TGTGCCAGCAGTCCCGCCCCCCTTAGCGGGAGGTCTTACAATGAGCAGTTCTTC,CASSPAPLSGRSYNEQFF
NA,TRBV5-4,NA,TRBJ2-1,TGTGCCAGCAGCTTAGGGGAAGGGACACCTTACTACAATGAGCAGTTCTTC,CASSLGEGTPYYNEQFF
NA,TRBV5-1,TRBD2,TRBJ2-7,TGCGCCAGCAGCTCCCGGACTAGCGGGGGAAAGTACTTC,CASSSRTSGGKYF
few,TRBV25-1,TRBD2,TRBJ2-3,TGTGCCAGCAGTGTTAGCGGGCCTAGGGGAGATACGCAGTATTTT,CASSVSGPRGDTQYF
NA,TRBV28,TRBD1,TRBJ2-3,TGTGCCAGCAGCCCCGGACAGGGGGACACAGATACGCAGTATTTT,CASSPGQGDTDTQYF
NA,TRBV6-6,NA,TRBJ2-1,TGTGCCAGCAGTTATACTTCCCCCGTCAATGAGCAGTTCTTC,CASSYTSPVNEQFF
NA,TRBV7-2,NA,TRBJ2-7,TGTGCCAGCAGCTTGGATGCTAGCTACGAGCAGTACTTC,CASSLDASYEQYF
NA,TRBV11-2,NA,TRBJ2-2,TGTGCCAGCAGCTTAACCCCGGGCACCGGGGAGCTGTTTTTT,CASSLTPGTGELFF
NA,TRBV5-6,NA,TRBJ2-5,TGTGCCAGCAGCTTGGATGGGGGGGAGACCCAGTACTTC,CASSLDGGETQYF
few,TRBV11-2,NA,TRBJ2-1,TGTGCCAGCAGCTTAGTGCCGGGTTCTTACAATGAGCAGTTCTTC,CASSLVPGSYNEQFF
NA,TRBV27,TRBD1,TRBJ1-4,TGTGCCAGCAGTCCCACTTCAGCAGGGGGCTACCTCGACTTTAATGAAAAACTGTTTTTT,CASSPTSAGGYLDFNEKLFF
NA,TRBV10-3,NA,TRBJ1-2,TGTGCCATCACCCACGGAGGGGATGGCTACACCTTC,CAITHGGDGYTF
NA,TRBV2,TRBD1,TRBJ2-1,TGTGCCAGCAGTGATATGGACAGGGGTGGCAATGAGCAGTTCTTC,CASSDMDRGGNEQFF
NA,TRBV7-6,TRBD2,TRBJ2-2,TGTGCCAGCAGCTTAGCCCACCTCGAGCGGGAGGTCAACACCGGGGAGCTGTTTTTT,CASSLAHLEREVNTGELFF
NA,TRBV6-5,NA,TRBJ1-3,TGTGCCAGCAGTCCCTGGAGAGGGCGATGGAGTACCATATATTTT,CASSPWRGRWSTIYF
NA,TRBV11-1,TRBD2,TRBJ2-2,TGTGCCAGCAGCGCCCGACTAGCGGGAGCGGTCACCGGGGAGCTGTTTTTT,CASSARLAGAVTGELFF
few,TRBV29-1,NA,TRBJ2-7,TGCAGCGGTAACAGGGATTCCTACGAGCAGTACTTC,CSGNRDSYEQYF
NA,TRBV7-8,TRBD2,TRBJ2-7,TGTGCCAGCAGCATCGGGACTAGCGGGAGATACGAGCAGTACTTC,CASSIGTSGRYEQYF
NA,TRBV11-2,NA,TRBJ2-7,TGTGCCAGCAGCTTAGGCTATAGAGGCAGCTCCTACGAGCAGTACTTC,CASSLGYRGSSYEQYF
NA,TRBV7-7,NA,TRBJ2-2,TGTGCTAGCAGCTCGCCCGGGACTGAGAACACCGGGGAGCTGTTTTTT,CASSSPGTENTGELFF
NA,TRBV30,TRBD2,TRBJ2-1,TGTGCCTGGAGGCCGGGACTAGCAGGCAATGAGCAGTTCTTC,CAWRPGLAGNEQFF
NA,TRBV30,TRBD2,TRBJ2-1,TGTGCCTGGATGACTAGCGGGAACAATGAGCAGTTCTTC,CAWMTSGNNEQFF
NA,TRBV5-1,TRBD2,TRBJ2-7,TGCGCCAGCAGCTTGGCCGGGGGGGAGCAGTACTTC,CASSLAGGEQYF
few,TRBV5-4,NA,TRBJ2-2,TGTGCCAGCAGCTGGGGTGTCCGGGATACTCACGGGGAGCTGTTTTTT,CASSWGVRDTHGELFF
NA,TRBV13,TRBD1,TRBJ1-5,TGTGCCAGCAGCGACGGACAGGTCAATCAGCCCCAGCATTTT,CASSDGQVNQPQHF
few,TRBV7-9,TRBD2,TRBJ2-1,TGTGCCAGCAGCGTCTTAGCGGGGGAGCAGTTCTTC,CASSVLAGEQFF
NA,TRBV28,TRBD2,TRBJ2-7,TGTGCCAGCAGTTACTCTTCTAGCGGCACCACCTCCTACGAGCAGTACTTC,CASSYSSSGTTSYEQYF
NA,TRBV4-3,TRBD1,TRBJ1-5,TGCGCCAGCAGCCAGGGGAGGACAGGGTGGCAGCCCCAGCATTTT,CASSQGRTGWQPQHF
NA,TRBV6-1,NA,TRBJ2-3,TGTGCCAGCAGTGACTGGGGATGGGAGGCAGATACGCAGTATTTT,CASSDWGWEADTQYF
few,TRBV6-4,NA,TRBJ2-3,TGTGCCAGCAGTGACTCGGCAGGGGCTACAGATACGCAGTATTTT,CASSDSAGATDTQYF
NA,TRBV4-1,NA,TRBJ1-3,TGCGCCAGCAGCCAAGCCCGAGGGAGAAACACCATATATTTT,CASSQARGRNTIYF
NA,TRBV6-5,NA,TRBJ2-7,TGTGCCAGCAGCCCTTTTCCTTACGAGCAGTACTTC,CASSPFPYEQYF
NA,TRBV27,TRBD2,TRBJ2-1,TGTGCCAGCAGTTCCCAACTAGCGGGAGTCCTCTCCAATGAGCAGTTCTTC,CASSSQLAGVLSNEQFF
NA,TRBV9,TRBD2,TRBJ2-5,TGTGCCAGCAGCGTAGGCTCGTACGGGGGGGAGGTCGGCGCGGAGACCCAGTACTTC,CASSVGSYGGEVGAETQYF
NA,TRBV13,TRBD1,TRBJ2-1,TGTGCCAGCAGCCGCACCGGGACAGGGCTCCTATACAATGAGCAGTTCTTC,CASSRTGTGLLYNEQFF
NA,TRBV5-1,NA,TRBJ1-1,TGCGCCAGCATCGGGGAGAACACTGAAGCTTTCTTT,CASIGENTEAFF
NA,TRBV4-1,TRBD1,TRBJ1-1,TGCGCCAGCAGTCGACAGGGGAACACTGAAGCTTTCTTT,CASSRQGNTEAFF
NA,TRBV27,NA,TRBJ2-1,TGTGCCAGCAGTTTATCGGGGGGAACCTACAATGAGCAGTTCTTC,CASSLSGGTYNEQFF
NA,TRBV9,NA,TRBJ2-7,TGTGCCAGCAGCGTAGGGGGGGATACCTACGAGCAGTACTTC,CASSVGGDTYEQYF
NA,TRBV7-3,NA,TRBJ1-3,TGTGCCAGCAGCTTGGTCGAGGGTAAGGTTATGGGCACCATATATTTT,CASSLVEGKVMGTIYF
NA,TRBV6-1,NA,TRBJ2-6,TGTGCCAGCAGTGAAGCCAACTCTGGGGCCAACGTCCTGACTTTC,CASSEANSGANVLTF